This TCR beta chain was identified during a study of blood T cell repertoires in COVID-19. About the study: From the United States, Italy and Spain came samples of acute and convalescent COVID-19.

Produced via immunoSEQ multiplex PCR; TCRdb's table is partial and in-frame only. The sample has around 60,000 clones, around 85% seen once. The V end lost 3 bases, the J end lost 4 bases, and 24 bases lay between the germline ends. Per germline, CDR1 LGHDT and CDR2 YNNKEL (reference sequence). This CDR3 comprises 18 residues. J is TRBJ1-2 and V is TRBV3-1 (or the pseudogene TRBV3-2); maybe TRBD1 (5 bases). The receptor comes from a man aged 35 to 55 with acute or convalescent COVID-19. Sequencing was performed on peripheral blood. The CDR3 DNA is TGTGCCAGCAGCCAGCCCAGTTTGGGGGGGAGTCGCGGCTATGGCTACACCTTC. Encoded protein: CASSQPSLGGSRGYGYTF.